Detailed here is one TCR beta chain. The V segment lost 5 bases and the J segment 6 bases; nucleotides outside the gene matches: 10. Per the germline V gene, CDR1 is KGHDR and CDR2 is SFDVKD. This CDR3 is 16 amino acids long. A single record per CDR3 protein comes from TCRdb applying MiXCR to the RT-PCR reads. This table has about 680,000 distinct CDR3 sequences, around 14% appearing once. The TCR comes from a female donor in good health, serving as a healthy control. The sequenced sample was memory CD4+ T cells from blood. V is TRBV24-1 and J is TRBJ2-2; 8 bases are a match to TRBD1. In nucleotides, the CDR3 is TGTGCCACCAGTGGGGTAGACAGGGGAATCTCCGGGGAGCTGTTTTTT. Translation gives CATSGVDRGISGELFF.